The clone carrying this T cell receptor beta chain was counted once. This sample stems from a study of shared T cell receptors in the human thymus. Method: immunoSEQ multiplex PCR; TCRdb's copy keeps in-frame clones and lacks some. The data show 630,000 or so clones, about 87% seen once. These data also featured in a second study, about human thymus T cells. This second study notes: Finnish infants who were healthy and having corrective surgery for congenital heart defects made up the donors. Thymus specimens were resections from corrective heart surgery. Repertoires sampled from thymus and blood appeared biased in V and J gene usage. Unrelated people showed highly overlapping thymic repertoires, related research reported.

This clonotype was obtained from a boy in the first two years of life with a congenital heart defect. Input material: thymocytes.

CDR3 DNA: TGTGCCACCAGCAGACTTCGAACGGACAGACTCACAGATACGCAGTATTTT. Its translation is CATSRLRTDRLTDTQYF. The rearrangement joins TRBV15 to TRBJ2-3; TRBD1 is a possible D gene (6 bases). There are 17 residues in the CDR3. Germline V gene lookup returns CDR1 LNHNV and CDR2 YYDKDF (reference sequence). Trimming stripped 2 bases from V and 2 bases from J, with 17 bases between.